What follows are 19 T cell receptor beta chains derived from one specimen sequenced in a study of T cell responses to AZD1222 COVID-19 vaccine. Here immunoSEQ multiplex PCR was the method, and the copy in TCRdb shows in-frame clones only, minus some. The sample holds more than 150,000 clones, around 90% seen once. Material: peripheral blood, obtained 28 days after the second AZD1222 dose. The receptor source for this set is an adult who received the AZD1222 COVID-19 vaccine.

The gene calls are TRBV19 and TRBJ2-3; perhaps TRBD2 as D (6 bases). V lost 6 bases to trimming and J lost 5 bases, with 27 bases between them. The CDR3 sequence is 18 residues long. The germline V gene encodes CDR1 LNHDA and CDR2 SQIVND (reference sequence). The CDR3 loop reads CASRSSLGLRQQRDTQYF. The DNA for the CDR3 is TGTGCCAGTAGGAGCAGCCTGGGACTTCGTCAGCAAAGAGATACGCAGTATTTT. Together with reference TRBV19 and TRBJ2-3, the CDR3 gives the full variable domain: DGGITQSPKYLFRKEGQNVTLSCEQNLNHDAMYWYRQDPGQGLRLIYYSQIVNDFQKGDIAEGYSVSREKKESFPLTVTSAQKNPTAFYLCASRSSLGLRQQRDTQYFGPGTRLTVL.

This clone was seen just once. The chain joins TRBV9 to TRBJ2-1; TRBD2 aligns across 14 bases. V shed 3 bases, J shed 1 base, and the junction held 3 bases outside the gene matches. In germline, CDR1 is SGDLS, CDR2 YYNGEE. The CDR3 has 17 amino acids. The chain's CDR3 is CASSAWTSGRSYNEQFF. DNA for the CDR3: TGTGCCAGCAGCGCTTGGACTAGCGGGAGGTCCTACAATGAGCAGTTCTTC.

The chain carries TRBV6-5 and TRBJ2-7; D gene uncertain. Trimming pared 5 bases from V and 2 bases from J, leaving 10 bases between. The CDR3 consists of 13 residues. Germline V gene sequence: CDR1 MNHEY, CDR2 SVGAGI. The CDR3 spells CASSPRVAYEQYF. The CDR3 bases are TGTGCCAGCAGTCCCCGGGTAGCCTACGAGCAGTACTTC.

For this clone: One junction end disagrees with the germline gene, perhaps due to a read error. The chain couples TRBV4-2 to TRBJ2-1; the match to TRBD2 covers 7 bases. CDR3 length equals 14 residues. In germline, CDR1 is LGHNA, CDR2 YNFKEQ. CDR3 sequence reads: CASSKEGTKNEQFF. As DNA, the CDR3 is TGTGCCAGCAGCAAAGAGGGGACTAAGAATGAGCAGTTCTTC.

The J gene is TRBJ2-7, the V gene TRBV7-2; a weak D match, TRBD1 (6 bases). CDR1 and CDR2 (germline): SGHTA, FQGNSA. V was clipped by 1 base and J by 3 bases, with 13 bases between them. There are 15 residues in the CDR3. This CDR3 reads CASSLEPGTSYEQYF. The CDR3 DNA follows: TGTGCCAGCAGCTTAGAACCCGGGACAAGCTACGAGCAGTACTTC. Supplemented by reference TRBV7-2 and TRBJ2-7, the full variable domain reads GAGVSQSPSNKVTEKGKDVELRCDPISGHTALYWYRQSLGQGLEFLIYFQGNSAPDKSGLPSDRFSAERTGGSVSTLTIQRTQQEDSAVYLCASSLEPGTSYEQYFGPGTRLTVT.

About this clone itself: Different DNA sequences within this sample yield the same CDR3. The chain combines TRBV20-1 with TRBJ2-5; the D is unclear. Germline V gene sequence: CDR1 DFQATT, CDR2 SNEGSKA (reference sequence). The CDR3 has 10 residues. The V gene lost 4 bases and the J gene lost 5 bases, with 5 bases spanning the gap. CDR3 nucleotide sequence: TGCAGTGCTAAGAGGGAGACCCAGTACTTC. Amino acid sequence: CSAKRETQYF.

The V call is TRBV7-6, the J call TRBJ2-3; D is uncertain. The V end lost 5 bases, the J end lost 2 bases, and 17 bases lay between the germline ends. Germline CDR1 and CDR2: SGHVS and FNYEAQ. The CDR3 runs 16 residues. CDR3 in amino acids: CASSHSRTANTDTQYF. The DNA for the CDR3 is TGTGCCAGCAGCCATTCGAGAACCGCCAACACAGATACGCAGTATTTT.

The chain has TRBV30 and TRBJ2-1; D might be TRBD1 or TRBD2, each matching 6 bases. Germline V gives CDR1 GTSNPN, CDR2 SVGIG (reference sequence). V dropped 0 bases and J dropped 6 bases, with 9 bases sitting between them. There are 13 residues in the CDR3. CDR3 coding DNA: TGTGCCTGGAGTGTAAAGGGGGGCAATGAGCAGTTCTTC. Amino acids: CAWSVKGGNEQFF. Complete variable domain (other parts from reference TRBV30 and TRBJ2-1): SQTIHQWPATLVQPVGSPLSLECTVEGTSNPNLYWYRQAAGRGLQLLFYSVGIGQISSEVPQNLSASRPQDRQFILSSKKLLLSDSGFYLCAWSVKGGNEQFFGPGTRLTVL.

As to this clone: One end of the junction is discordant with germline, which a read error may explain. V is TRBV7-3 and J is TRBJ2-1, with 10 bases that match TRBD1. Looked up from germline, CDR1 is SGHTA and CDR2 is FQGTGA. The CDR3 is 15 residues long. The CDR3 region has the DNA TGTGCCAGCGGCTTGGGGACAGGGGTGGGCAATGAGCAGTTCTTC. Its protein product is CASGLGTGVGNEQFF.

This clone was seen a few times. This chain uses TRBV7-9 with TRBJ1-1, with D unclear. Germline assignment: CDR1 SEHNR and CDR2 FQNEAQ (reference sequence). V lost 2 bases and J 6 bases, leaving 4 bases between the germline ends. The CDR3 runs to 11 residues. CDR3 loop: CASSLISEAFF. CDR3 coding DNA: TGTGCCAGCAGCTTAATCTCTGAAGCTTTCTTT.

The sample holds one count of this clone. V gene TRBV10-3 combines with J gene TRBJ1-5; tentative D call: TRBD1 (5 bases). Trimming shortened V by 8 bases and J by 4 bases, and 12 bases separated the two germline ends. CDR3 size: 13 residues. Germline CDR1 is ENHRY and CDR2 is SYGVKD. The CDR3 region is CAIRDGSNQPQHF. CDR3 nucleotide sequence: TGTGCCATCCGGGACGGGTCAAATCAGCCCCAGCATTTT.

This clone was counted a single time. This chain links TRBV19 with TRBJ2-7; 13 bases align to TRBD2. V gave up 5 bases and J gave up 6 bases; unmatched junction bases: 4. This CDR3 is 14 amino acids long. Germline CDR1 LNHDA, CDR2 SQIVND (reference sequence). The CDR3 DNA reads TGTGCCAGTAGTGGACTAGCGGGAGTTTCCGAGCAGTACTTC. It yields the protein CASSGLAGVSEQYF.

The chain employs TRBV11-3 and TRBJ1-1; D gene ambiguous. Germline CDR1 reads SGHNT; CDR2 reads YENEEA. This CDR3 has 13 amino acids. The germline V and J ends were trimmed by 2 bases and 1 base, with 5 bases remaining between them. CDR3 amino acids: CASSLIRNTEAFF. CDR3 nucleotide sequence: TGTGCCAGCAGCTTAATCCGGAACACTGAAGCTTTCTTT.

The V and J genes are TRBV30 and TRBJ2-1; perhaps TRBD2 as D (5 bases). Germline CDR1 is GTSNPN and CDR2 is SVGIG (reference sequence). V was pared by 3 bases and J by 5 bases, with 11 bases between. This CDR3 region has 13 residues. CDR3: CAWRTPGNNEQFF. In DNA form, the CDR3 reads TGTGCCTGGAGGACCCCGGGGAACAATGAGCAGTTCTTC. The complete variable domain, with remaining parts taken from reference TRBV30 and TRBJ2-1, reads SQTIHQWPATLVQPVGSPLSLECTVEGTSNPNLYWYRQAAGRGLQLLFYSVGIGQISSEVPQNLSASRPQDRQFILSSKKLLLSDSGFYLCAWRTPGNNEQFFGPGTRLTVL.

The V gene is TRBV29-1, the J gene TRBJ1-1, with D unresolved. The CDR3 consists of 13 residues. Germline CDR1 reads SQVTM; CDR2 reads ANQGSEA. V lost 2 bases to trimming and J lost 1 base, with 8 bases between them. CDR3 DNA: TGCAGCGTTGAAAAGGCCTCGAACACTGAAGCTTTCTTT. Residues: CSVEKASNTEAFF.

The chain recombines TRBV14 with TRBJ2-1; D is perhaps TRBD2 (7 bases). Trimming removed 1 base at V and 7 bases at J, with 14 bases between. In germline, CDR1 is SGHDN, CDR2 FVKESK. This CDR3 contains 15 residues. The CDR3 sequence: CASSQVGGAVNEQFF. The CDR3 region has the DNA TGTGCCAGCAGCCAAGTAGGGGGGGCGGTTAATGAGCAGTTCTTC.

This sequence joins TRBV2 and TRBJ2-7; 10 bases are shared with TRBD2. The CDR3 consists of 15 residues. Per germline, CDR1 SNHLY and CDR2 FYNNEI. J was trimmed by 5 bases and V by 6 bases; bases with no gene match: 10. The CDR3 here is CASSTKAGGPHEQYF. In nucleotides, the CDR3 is TGTGCCAGCAGCACTAAAGCGGGAGGGCCACACGAGCAGTACTTC.

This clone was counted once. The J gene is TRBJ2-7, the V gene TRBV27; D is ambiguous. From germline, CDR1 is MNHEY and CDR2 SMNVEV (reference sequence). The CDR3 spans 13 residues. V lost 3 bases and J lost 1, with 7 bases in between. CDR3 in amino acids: CASSFRGSYEQYF. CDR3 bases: TGTGCCAGCAGTTTTCGCGGTTCCTACGAGCAGTACTTC.

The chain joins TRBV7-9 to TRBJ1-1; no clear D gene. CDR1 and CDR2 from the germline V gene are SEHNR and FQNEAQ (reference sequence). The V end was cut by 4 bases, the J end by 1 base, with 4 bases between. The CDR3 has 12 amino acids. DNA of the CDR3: TGTGCCAGCAGCTATCCGAACACTGAAGCTTTCTTT. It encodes CASSYPNTEAFF.